Detailed here is one T cell receptor beta chain. The antigen is not known. This entry is derived from a study of Graves' ophthalmopathy and Graves' hyperthyroidism. In germline, CDR1 is MNHEY, CDR2 SVGEGT. This CDR3 has 13 amino acids. V gave up 1 base and J gave up 4 bases; unmatched junction bases: 0. RNA transcripts served as template for amplifying TCR beta CDR3 sequences. Following a first-round RT-PCR that used HTBI primers, a second-round multiplex PCR was carried out. A single record per CDR3 protein comes from TCRdb applying MiXCR to the multiplex PCR reads. The sample lists approximately 210,000 distinct CDR3 sequences, about 22% occurring once. General study points: Ophthalmopathy was separated from stable hyperthyroidism by a 13-signature model with 87.88% sensitivity and around 84% specificity.

This chain joins TRBV6-2 or TRBV6-3 and TRBJ2-7; 8 positions agree with TRBD1. Input material: peripheral blood. The clonotype comes from a woman in her forties or fifties with Graves' ophthalmopathy. The CDR3 DNA follows: TGTGCCAGCAGTTACTGGACAGGGTACGAGCAGTACTTC. Translated: CASSYWTGYEQYF.